This T cell receptor beta chain is from a study of blood T cell repertoires in COVID-19. Study at large: Specimens from acute and convalescent COVID-19 originated in the United States, Italy and Spain.

The repertoire was sequenced with immunoSEQ multiplex PCR; TCRdb's copy has only in-frame clones and lacks some. The sample records approximately 98,000 clones, 65% to 85% being singletons. Per the germline V gene, CDR1 is SGHTA and CDR2 is FQGNSA. The CDR3 has 14 amino acids. The V end was cut by 4 bases, the J end by 3 bases, with 13 bases between. This rearrangement joins TRBV7-2 to TRBJ2-7; D is unresolved. The receptor comes from a woman of 80 years or more with acute or convalescent COVID-19. Input material: peripheral blood. The CDR3 coding sequence is TGTGCCAGCAGCTCCTCCGCAGGATTCTACGAGCAGTACGTC. The encoded protein is CASSSSAGFYEQYV.